The rows below give T cell receptor beta chains drawn from one sample of a study of T-cell reconstitution after alpha-beta-depleted transplantation in children. MiXCR, run by TCRdb on the PCR reads, gives a single entry per CDR3 protein. The sample yields roughly 160,000 distinct CDR3 sequences, roughly 10% seen once. The input for sequencing was PBMCs, taken before TCRalphabeta/CD19-depleted stem cell transplant. The receptors stem from a boy under 10 years old with acute myeloid leukemia, due to receive a stem cell transplant. Each CDR3 is given with its conserved first and last residue.

V gene	J gene	CDR3 protein
TRBV20-1	TRBJ1-2	CSARITGESGYGYTF
TRBV7-9	TRBJ2-3	CASSKGQNTDTQYF
TRBV27	TRBJ2-7	CASSATGFSYEQYF
TRBV11-1	TRBJ2-2	CASKGQAWATGELFF
TRBV6-5	TRBJ2-7	CASSYSWGEGYEQYF
TRBV6-5	TRBJ2-3	CASSYSYSTDTQYF
TRBV28	TRBJ1-2	CASSHETGGNYGYTF
TRBV20-1	TRBJ2-1	CSARTSSYNEQFF
TRBV19	TRBJ1-1	CASSMVSGVEAFF
TRBV7-9	TRBJ1-6	CASSPWTGENSPLHF
TRBV7-2	TRBJ2-2	CASSLGQGLAYTGELFF
TRBV7-6	TRBJ2-5	CASSLSGRQETQYF
TRBV20-1	TRBJ2-7	CSARVLAGDSYEQYF
TRBV15	TRBJ2-3	CATSGVSGTDTQYF
TRBV20-1	TRBJ2-1	CSARDGAGGYYNEQFF
TRBV15	TRBJ2-1	CATGRAPDPNEQFF
TRBV10-2	TRBJ2-1	CASTHPGNEQFF
TRBV29-1	TRBJ2-7	CSVEGLAGAYEQYF
TRBV7-2	TRBJ2-5	CASSTATTLGETQYF
TRBV28	TRBJ2-2	CASSPPTSGKTGELFF
TRBV9	TRBJ2-3	CASSRLRAARTDTQYF
TRBV5-1	TRBJ2-5	CASSIGNFQETQYF
TRBV4-1	TRBJ1-1	CASSQDMWGTEAFF
TRBV20-1	TRBJ2-4	CSARDTGGRAKNIQYF
TRBV14	TRBJ2-3	CASSPRRGGTYTDTQYF
TRBV4-1	TRBJ2-7	CASSLTSGRAHEQYF
TRBV9	TRBJ1-4	CASSITWAAGEKLFF
TRBV20-1	TRBJ1-6	CSAPNSDRGGDNSPLHF
TRBV5-1	TRBJ1-2	CASSLELGRPYGYTF
TRBV7-3	TRBJ2-2	CASSRGSDTGELFF
TRBV7-9	TRBJ2-3	CASSLGQGLTDTQYF
TRBV20-1	TRBJ1-2	CSANRGSSYGYTF
TRBV29-1	TRBJ1-1	CSVPARGPGTEAFF
TRBV19	TRBJ1-1	CASSVAGTNTEAFF
TRBV9	TRBJ1-4	CASSVEGYGEKLFF
TRBV25-1	TRBJ2-1	CASSESPHRGEQFF
TRBV11-2	TRBJ2-1	CASSPLMIAGDEQFF
TRBV20-1	TRBJ1-2	CSARDRSGTVGYGYTF